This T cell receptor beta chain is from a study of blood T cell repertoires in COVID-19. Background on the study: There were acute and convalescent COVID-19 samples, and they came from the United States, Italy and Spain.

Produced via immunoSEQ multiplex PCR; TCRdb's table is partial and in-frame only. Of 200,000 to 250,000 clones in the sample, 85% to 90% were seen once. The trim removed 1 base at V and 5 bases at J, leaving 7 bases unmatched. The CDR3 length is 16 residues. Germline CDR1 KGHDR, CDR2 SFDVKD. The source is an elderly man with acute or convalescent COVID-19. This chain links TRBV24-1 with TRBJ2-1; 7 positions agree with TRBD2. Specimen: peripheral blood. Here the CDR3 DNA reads TGTGCCACCAGTGATTTTCCTAGCGGAGATAACAATGAGCAGTTCTTC. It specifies CATSDFPSGDNNEQFF.